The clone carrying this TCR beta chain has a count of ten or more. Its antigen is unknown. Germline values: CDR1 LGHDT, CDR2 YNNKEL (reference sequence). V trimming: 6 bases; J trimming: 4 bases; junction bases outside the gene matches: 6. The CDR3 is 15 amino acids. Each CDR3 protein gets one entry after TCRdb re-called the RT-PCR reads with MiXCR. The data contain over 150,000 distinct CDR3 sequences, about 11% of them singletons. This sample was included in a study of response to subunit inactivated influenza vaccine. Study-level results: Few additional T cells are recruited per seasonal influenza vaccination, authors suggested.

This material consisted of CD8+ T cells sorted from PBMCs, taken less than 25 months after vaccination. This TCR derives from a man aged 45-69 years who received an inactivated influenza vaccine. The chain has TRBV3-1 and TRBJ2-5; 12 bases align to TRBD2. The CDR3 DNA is TGTGCCAGCAGTGACGGACTAGCGGGATCAGAGACCCAGTACTTC. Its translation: CASSDGLAGSETQYF.